One and the same sample provided the 27 T cell receptor beta chains below, sequenced in a study of neurological immune-mediated disorders. TCRdb re-analysed the 5' RACE reads in MiXCR, keeping a single row per CDR3 protein. In the table there are roughly 60,000 distinct CDR3 sequences, about 4.2% of which are singletons. The sequenced sample was CD4+ T cells from blood. The receptors derive from a woman in her thirties or forties with multiple sclerosis.

This clonotype has a count of ten or more. This rearrangement joins TRBV11-2 to TRBJ1-3; D is undetermined. This CDR3 contains 19 residues. Germline V CDR1 and CDR2: SGHAT, FQNNGV. V lost 4 bases, J lost 0 bases, and 22 bases lay in between. CDR3: CASSSGFGRSDPSGNTIYF. CDR3 sequence (DNA): TGTGCCAGCAGCTCCGGTTTTGGACGGTCTGATCCCTCTGGAAACACCATATATTTT.

This clonotype was counted ten times or more. The CDR3 spells CASSPTQIWAGNQPQHF. Written as DNA, the CDR3 is TGTGCCAGCAGCCCCACCCAAATTTGGGCAGGGAATCAGCCCCAGCATTTT. The chain couples TRBV27 to TRBJ1-5; possibly TRBD1 for D (5 bases). Germline lookup yields CDR1 MNHEY and CDR2 SMNVEV (reference sequence). V was pared by 6 bases and J by 4 bases, with 22 bases between. This CDR3 spans 17 amino acids.

This clonotype was observed at least ten times. V and J are TRBV20-1 and TRBJ1-5, with 8 bases matching TRBD1. The CDR3 extends over 15 amino acids. Germline V gene data show CDR1 as DFQATT and CDR2 as SNEGSKA (reference sequence). V was clipped by 1 base and J by 6 bases; unmatched bases: 8. The CDR3 sequence is CSARGGTGQGQPQHF. For the CDR3, the DNA is TGCAGTGCTAGAGGGGGGACAGGTCAGGGTCAGCCCCAGCATTTT.

This clonotype was seen ten or more times. This chain connects TRBV9 to TRBJ1-2; tentatively, D is TRBD1 (5 bases). Trimming pared 4 bases from V and 1 base from J, leaving 17 bases between. In germline, CDR1 is SGDLS, CDR2 YYNGEE. There are 16 residues in the CDR3. As DNA, the CDR3 is TGTGCCAGCAGCTCTGGGACGCGGGGGAGTAACTATGGCTACACCTTC. Amino acid sequence: CASSSGTRGSNYGYTF.

This clonotype was seen many times. This chain links TRBV20-1 with TRBJ1-6; 7 positions agree with TRBD1. Germline CDR1 is DFQATT and CDR2 is SNEGSKA (reference sequence). This CDR3 comprises 15 residues. J lost 7 bases, V lost 6 bases, and 12 bases had no gene match. CDR3 bases: TGCAGTGCCATAGGAGGGGGCGGTCGAAATTCACCCCTCCACTTT. Amino acid sequence: CSAIGGGGRNSPLHF.

This clonotype was seen repeatedly, ten times or more. The chain has TRBV6-2 or TRBV6-3 and TRBJ2-1, with TRBD1 as a possible D gene (6 bases). Per the germline V gene, CDR1 is MNHEY and CDR2 is SVGEGT. Between the trimmed V and J ends, which lost 4 bases and 3 bases, there was a span of 16 bases. The CDR3 is 16 amino acids. In DNA, the CDR3 is TGTGCCAGCAGTTCGTTTACAGGGAACGGCTACAATGAGCAGTTCTTC. Translated, it gives CASSSFTGNGYNEQFF.

This clonotype appeared many times. This chain uses TRBV10-2 with TRBJ2-7, with D possibly TRBD2 on 7 matching bases. Germline V lookup: CDR1 WSHSY, CDR2 SAAADI. Trimming took 6 bases from V and 3 from J, leaving 18 bases between them. This CDR3 spans 15 amino acids. CDR3 amino acids: CASRPGEGGHYEQYF. The CDR3 DNA reads as TGCGCCAGCAGACCCGGGGAGGGGGGCCACTACGAGCAGTACTTC.

Ten or more counts support this clonotype. The V gene is TRBV6-6, the J gene TRBJ1-1, with a possible D match to TRBD1 (5 bases). V was shortened by 4 bases and J by 3 bases, with 12 bases between the two germline ends. CDR1 and CDR2 (germline): MNHNY, SVGAGI (reference sequence). The CDR3 totals 14 residues. The DNA of the CDR3 is TGTGCCAGCAGTTCGACAGCAGTCCACACTGAAGCTTTCTTT. Its translation is CASSSTAVHTEAFF.

This clonotype occurred many times. The chain links TRBV5-1 to TRBJ1-2; unclear D gene. V dropped 4 bases and J dropped 7 bases, with 20 bases sitting between them. Germline assignment: CDR1 SGHRS and CDR2 YFSETQ. The CDR3 length is 15 residues. CDR3 DNA sequence: TGCGCCAGCAGCGTAGCACCCGAACTAGCTTCTGGCTACACCTTC. It codes for CASSVAPELASGYTF.

This clonotype came up many times. The chain couples TRBV12-3 or TRBV12-4 to TRBJ2-1; TRBD1 matches at 9 bases. The CDR3 runs to 15 residues. Unmatched junction bases numbered 1, after V lost 1 base and J lost 3 bases. The CDR3 DNA reads as TGTGCCAGCAGTTTAGGACAGGGGGACTACAATGAGCAGTTCTTC. This codes for CASSLGQGDYNEQFF.

This clonotype has a count of ten or more. J is TRBJ2-3 and V is TRBV7-3, with D unresolved. Germline V CDR1 and CDR2: SGHTA, FQGTGA. Trimming pared 4 bases from V and 1 base from J, leaving 6 bases between. This CDR3 contains 13 residues. The chain's CDR3 is CASSSSRTDTQYF. Here the CDR3 DNA reads TGTGCCAGCAGCTCCTCCCGCACAGATACGCAGTATTTT.

This clonotype showed up many times. This rearrangement joins TRBV27 to TRBJ1-1; TRBD1 agrees at 11 bases. Trimming cost V 5 bases and J 5 bases; bases outside gene matches: 13. Looked up from germline, CDR1 is MNHEY and CDR2 is SMNVEV (reference sequence). The CDR3 length is 17 residues. As DNA, the CDR3 is TGTGCCAGCAGTCCGGGACAGGGGGGGCTTAGTAGGACTGAAGCTTTCTTT. Protein: CASSPGQGGLSRTEAFF.

This clonotype was detected ten times or more. The chain links TRBV4-1 to TRBJ2-1; the D gene is possibly TRBD1 (7 bases). The CDR3 is 14 residues long. The germline V gene has CDR1 MGHRA and CDR2 YSYEKL. V dropped 4 bases and J dropped 6 bases, with 13 bases sitting between them. The CDR3 is CASSRGDRGNEQFF. DNA for the CDR3: TGCGCCAGCAGCCGCGGGGACAGAGGCAATGAGCAGTTCTTC.

This clonotype showed up many times. This rearrangement joins TRBV5-1 to TRBJ1-4, with 8 bases fitting TRBD1. The CDR3 sequence is 18 residues long. J gave up 0 bases and V 0 bases, and 7 bases lay outside the gene matches. CDR1 and CDR2 from the germline V gene are SGHRS and YFSETQ. The CDR3, as DNA: TGCGCCAGCAGCTTGGACGGGACAGGCTTTGCAACTAATGAAAAACTGTTTTTT. Translating gives CASSLDGTGFATNEKLFF.

This clonotype has a count of ten or more. This chain joins TRBV11-2 and TRBJ2-3; D gene unclear. This CDR3 is built from 18 residues. Germline V gene sequence: CDR1 SGHAT, CDR2 FQNNGV. Between the trimmed V and J ends, which lost 0 bases and 0 bases, there was a span of 16 bases. In DNA form, the CDR3 reads TGTGCCAGCAGCTTAGACCCCCTAGGACGGTTTAGCACAGATACGCAGTATTTT. Protein: CASSLDPLGRFSTDTQYF.

In its sample, this clonotype was seen a few times. The rearrangement uses TRBV20-1 and TRBJ2-3; D is unresolved. The CDR3 spans 15 residues. V was clipped by 5 bases and J by 2 bases, with 17 bases between them. The germline CDR1 and CDR2 sequences are DFQATT and SNEGSKA (reference sequence). The CDR3 here is CSAGNPQRTTDTQYF. In DNA, the CDR3 is TGCAGTGCTGGCAATCCGCAGCGCACCACAGATACGCAGTATTTT.

This clonotype was seen many times. The chain employs TRBV5-1 and TRBJ1-1; 7 nucleotides align to TRBD1. Germline CDR1 SGHRS, CDR2 YFSETQ. Trimming cost V 2 bases and J 4 bases; bases outside gene matches: 11. This CDR3 has 16 residues. The CDR3 sequence: CASSFTQGSQATEAFF. The DNA for the CDR3 is TGCGCCAGCAGCTTTACACAGGGGTCTCAGGCCACTGAAGCTTTCTTT.

This clonotype has a count of ten or more. The chain couples TRBV5-6 to TRBJ2-3; 10 bases fit TRBD1. The CDR3 contains 15 residues. Germline-derived CDR1 and CDR2 are SGHDT and YYEEEE. V shed 4 bases and J 6 bases; nucleotides not matched to a gene: 8. CDR3 loop: CASSPIRQGADTQYF. In DNA form, the CDR3 reads TGTGCCAGCAGCCCTATTCGACAGGGGGCTGATACGCAGTATTTT.

This clonotype appeared many times. The chain employs TRBV10-3 and TRBJ1-5; a weak D match, TRBD1 (5 bases). V shed 0 bases and J shed 5 bases, with 8 bases lying between them. CDR3 size: 14 residues. In germline, CDR1 is ENHRY, CDR2 SYGVKD. CDR3 amino acids: CAISESTGDQPQHF. As DNA, the CDR3 is TGTGCCATCAGTGAGTCGACGGGGGATCAGCCCCAGCATTTT.

In its sample, this clonotype was seen many times. J is TRBJ2-7 and V is TRBV3-1, with D uncertain. Trimming cost V 3 bases and J 2 bases, with 8 bases left between them. This CDR3 is 13 amino acids long. Germline CDR1 and CDR2: LGHDT and YNNKEL (reference sequence). The DNA of the CDR3 is TGTGCCAGCAGCCATCGGCCGCCCTACGAGCAGTACTTC. As protein: CASSHRPPYEQYF.

This clonotype was recorded many times. The rearrangement joins TRBV13 to TRBJ1-1; D is undetermined. The V end was cut by 6 bases, the J end by 6 bases, with 11 bases between. Germline V CDR1 and CDR2: PRHDT, FYEKMQ (reference sequence). CDR3 size: 12 residues. The CDR3 loop is CASRRAVPEAFF. DNA of the CDR3: TGTGCCAGCAGAAGGGCGGTCCCTGAAGCTTTCTTT.

This clonotype occurred many times. The chain combines TRBV18 with TRBJ2-3; D ambiguous. Germline CDR1 is KGHSH and CDR2 is LQKENI. Trimming removed 4 bases at V and 3 bases at J, with 14 bases between. This CDR3 spans 15 amino acids. In DNA, the CDR3 is TGTGCCAGCTCACTGGGGAAGGTTCGTACAGATACGCAGTATTTT. This sequence encodes CASSLGKVRTDTQYF.

Ten or more counts support this clonotype. The chain joins TRBV20-1 to TRBJ2-3, with 9 bases that match TRBD1. Trimming removed 6 bases from V and 0 bases from J; junction bases left unmatched: 16. The germline CDR1 and CDR2 sequences are DFQATT and SNEGSKA (reference sequence). The CDR3 is 18 residues long. CDR3 loop: CSATGTGPFSSSTDTQYF. The CDR3 coding sequence is TGCAGTGCAACCGGGACAGGGCCATTTTCCTCTAGCACAGATACGCAGTATTTT.

This clonotype was seen repeatedly, ten times or more. The chain joins TRBV5-1 to TRBJ2-2, with 8 positions matching TRBD1. J gave up 6 bases and V 6 bases, and 10 bases lay outside the gene matches. CDR1 and CDR2 (germline): SGHRS, YFSETQ. The CDR3 spans 15 residues. CDR3 protein: CASTQGTGVAGELFF. The CDR3 DNA reads TGCGCCAGCACCCAAGGGACAGGCGTTGCCGGGGAGCTGTTTTTT. Full variable domain (outside the CDR3, taken from reference TRBV5-1 and TRBJ2-2): KAGVTQTPRYLIKTRGQQVTLSCSPISGHRSVSWYQQTPGQGLQFLFEYFSETQRNKGNFPGRFSGRQFSNSRSEMNVSTLELGDSALYLCASTQGTGVAGELFFGEGSRLTVL.

This clonotype appeared many times. The V gene is TRBV2, the J gene TRBJ1-1, with D possibly matching TRBD1 (5 bases). This CDR3 spans 14 amino acids. V lost 7 bases, J lost 1 base, and 13 bases lay in between. Germline CDR1 and CDR2: SNHLY and FYNNEI. The CDR3: CASIHRDPNTEAFF. CDR3 in DNA: TGTGCCAGCATTCACCGGGACCCGAACACTGAAGCTTTCTTT. Based on the CDR3 plus reference TRBV2 and TRBJ1-1, the full variable domain is EPEVTQTPSHQVTQMGQEVILRCVPISNHLYFYWYRQILGQKVEFLVSFYNNEISEKSEIFDDQFSVERPDGSNFTLKIRSTKLEDSAMYFCASIHRDPNTEAFFGQGTRLTVV.

This clonotype was seen ten or more times. The chain uses TRBV3-1 and TRBJ2-3; D call uncertain. The CDR3 length is 14 residues. V was pared by 2 bases and J by 6 bases, with 12 bases between. Germline CDR1 and CDR2: LGHDT and YNNKEL (reference sequence). CDR3 residues: CASSQPGQRDTQYF. CDR3 nucleotides: TGTGCCAGCAGCCAACCCGGGCAGAGGGATACGCAGTATTTT.

In this sample, this clonotype turned up many times. The chain uses TRBV6-5 and TRBJ1-1, with D maybe TRBD1 (6 bases). This CDR3 region has 13 residues. CDR1 and CDR2 (germline): MNHEY, SVGAGI. V was shortened by 6 bases and J by 3 bases, with 11 bases between the two germline ends. The CDR3: CASSPGVHTEAFF. The CDR3 bases are TGTGCCAGCAGCCCAGGGGTACACACTGAAGCTTTCTTT.